This T cell receptor beta chain was identified in a study of beta chain features in type 1 diabetes. The wider study: Cell yields, gender and age were similar in healthy donors and patients.

Study-wide points: Patients with type 1 diabetes showed fewer VDJ junction insertions and more deletions. In every one of the four CD4+ subsets, TCRB CDR3s were moderately but significantly shorter in Type 1 diabetes patients. Researchers caution that PCR might favor shorter templates, equally among patients and controls. The question of HLA type influencing TCRB rearrangement was one that remained unresolved here.

This clone has at least ten counts. Its antigen is as yet unknown. Germline-derived CDR1 and CDR2 are LNHDA and SQIVND (reference sequence). The length of the CDR3 is 14 residues. V was shortened by 6 bases and J by 7 bases, with 16 bases between the two germline ends. As every portion of the isolated RNA was reverse transcribed, the sequencing read expressed TCRB transcripts. The method was immunoSEQ multiplex PCR; TCRdb's version includes in-frame clones alone and lacks a portion of them. The sample has a few hundred thousand clones; about 10% are singletons. Sequencing was performed on central memory CD4+ T cells from blood. The chain uses TRBV19 and TRBJ2-1, with D tentatively TRBD2 (6 bases). This receptor was obtained from a young man with type 1 diabetes. CDR3 amino acids: CASRGIGGRNEQFF. The CDR3 DNA is TGTGCCAGTAGAGGGATCGGGGGTAGGAATGAGCAGTTCTTC.